These T cell receptor beta chains were read from a single sample in a study of T cell responses to AZD1222 COVID-19 vaccine. Assay used: immunoSEQ multiplex PCR; TCRdb lists only in-frame clones, some missing. The sample carries roughly 120,000 clones, 70% to 90% recorded once. The sequenced sample was peripheral blood, obtained on day 0 of AZD1222 vaccination. The source of these receptors is an adult in good health. Each CDR3 is given with its conserved first and last residue. A D gene is named only where the DNA matches it firmly. Not all rows give a size; the values are once, few, many and, for expanded clones, a class.

clone_size d_call j_call v_call cdr3_aa cdr3_nt
once NA TRBJ2-7 TRBV18 CASSPQIQNDEQYF TGTGCCAGCTCACCACAAATCCAGAACGACGAGCAGTACTTC
NA NA TRBJ2-7 TRBV2 CASRGLRIYEQYF TGTGCCAGCAGAGGCTTGCGGATCTACGAGCAGTACTTC
few NA TRBJ1-2 TRBV2 CASSVRGRGYTF TGTGCCAGCAGTGTTCGTGGCCGGGGCTACACCTTC
NA TRBD1 TRBJ1-1 TRBV11-3 CASSSRTGPMNTEAFF TGTGCCAGCAGCTCCCGGACAGGACCCATGAACACTGAAGCTTTCTTT
NA NA TRBJ1-2 TRBV19 CATLQDSLGYGYTF TGTGCCACTCTACAGGACTCCCTTGGCTATGGCTACACCTTC
NA NA TRBJ2-7 TRBV7-9 CASSLDGRGAYEQYF TGTGCCAGCAGCTTAGATGGGCGCGGGGCCTACGAGCAGTACTTC
NA TRBD1 TRBJ2-1 TRBV9 CASSPNRDSKNEQFF TGTGCCAGCAGCCCGAACAGGGACAGCAAGAATGAGCAGTTCTTC
NA NA TRBJ1-3 TRBV28 CASTHLDSGNTIYF TGTGCCAGCACCCATTTGGACTCTGGAAACACCATATATTTT
NA NA TRBJ1-5 TRBV5-8 CASSLGTDSNQPQHF TGTGCCAGCAGCTTGGGGACGGATAGCAATCAGCCCCAGCATTTT
NA NA TRBJ2-3 TRBV7-9 CASSRTDTQYF TGTGCCAGCAGCCGCACAGATACGCAGTATTTT
NA NA TRBJ1-2 TRBV5-8 CASSLWGDGSYGYTF TGTGCCAGCAGCTTGTGGGGGGACGGTTCGTATGGCTACACCTTC
NA TRBD1 TRBJ2-5 TRBV19 CASSRTGFGQETQYF TGTGCCAGTAGTCGGACAGGGTTTGGCCAAGAGACCCAGTACTTC
few NA TRBJ2-5 TRBV6-4 CASSDSSPVYSQETQYF TGTGCCAGCAGTGACTCTTCGCCAGTCTACTCTCAAGAGACCCAGTACTTC
NA TRBD2 TRBJ2-7 TRBV25-1 CASSEYLAGTGEQYF TGTGCCAGCAGTGAATACCTAGCGGGGACGGGAGAGCAGTACTTC
NA NA TRBJ2-2 TRBV2 CASSVVAAGELFF TGTGCCAGCAGTGTGGTAGCCGCCGGGGAGCTGTTTTTT
NA NA TRBJ2-3 TRBV6-5 CASSYSGVSTDTQYF TGTGCCAGCAGTTACTCGGGAGTTAGCACAGATACGCAGTATTTT
NA TRBD2 TRBJ2-1 TRBV27 CASSLLTSGGPRDEQFF TGTGCCAGCAGTTTATTAACTAGCGGGGGGCCGAGAGATGAGCAGTTCTTC
NA NA TRBJ2-4 TRBV28 CASSSQAIQYF TGTGCCAGCAGTTCCCAAGCCATTCAGTACTTC
NA NA TRBJ1-2 TRBV5-1 CASSLVPQGRIGYTF TGCGCCAGCAGCTTGGTGCCGCAGGGACGCATTGGCTACACCTTC
NA NA TRBJ1-6 TRBV9 CASSVGSGPDNSPLHF TGTGCCAGCAGCGTAGGGTCTGGGCCCGATAATTCACCCCTCCACTTT
NA NA TRBJ2-7 TRBV10-2 CASSDRQGNYEQYF TGCGCCAGCAGTGATAGGCAGGGGAACTACGAGCAGTACTTC
NA NA TRBJ1-2 TRBV5-1 CASSHIGGGPNYGYTF TGCGCCAGCAGCCACATTGGCGGGGGCCCCAACTATGGCTACACCTTC
NA TRBD2 TRBJ2-2 TRBV24-1 CATAGGSSTGELFF TGTGCCACAGCGGGGGGATCTAGCACCGGGGAGCTGTTTTTT
NA NA TRBJ1-2 TRBV4-2 CASSQSGYGYTF TGTGCCAGCAGCCAATCGGGGTATGGCTACACCTTC
NA TRBD1 TRBJ2-3 TRBV29-1 CSDPEPLMTGAPKDTQYF TGCAGCGATCCCGAACCTCTTATGACAGGGGCCCCGAAAGATACGCAGTATTTT
NA NA TRBJ1-2 TRBV4-2 CASSQEGGRGGYGYTF TGTGCCAGCAGCCAAGAAGGAGGCAGGGGAGGCTATGGCTACACCTTC
NA NA TRBJ2-4 TRBV7-2 CASSSKNIQYF TGTGCCAGCAGCTCGAAAAACATTCAGTACTTC
NA NA TRBJ1-5 TRBV7-2 CASSLIDNQPQHF TGTGCCAGCAGCCTCATTGACAATCAGCCCCAGCATTTT
NA TRBD1 TRBJ1-2 TRBV7-9 CASSFQQGLLGYTF TGTGCCAGCAGCTTCCAACAGGGGCTCTTGGGCTACACCTTC
few NA TRBJ1-3 TRBV7-2 CASSSSGGNTIYF TGTGCCAGCAGCTCATCAGGGGGAAACACCATATATTTT
few NA TRBJ2-1 TRBV28 CASSFGGSYNEQFF TGTGCCAGCAGTTTCGGCGGGTCCTACAATGAGCAGTTCTTC
NA TRBD1 TRBJ2-5 TRBV27 CASSPYRGPLGETQYF TGTGCCAGCAGCCCGTACAGGGGCCCTCTCGGGGAGACCCAGTACTTC
NA NA TRBJ2-7 TRBV5-6 CASSQTRSEQYF TGTGCCAGCAGCCAGACAAGGAGCGAGCAGTACTTC
NA NA TRBJ2-7 TRBV2 CASRGPATIGSYEQYF TGTGCCAGCAGGGGGCCAGCCACCATCGGGTCCTACGAGCAGTACTTC
NA NA TRBJ1-5 TRBV7-9 CASSLAGGTGQPQHF TGTGCCAGCAGCTTAGCTGGGGGCACAGGGCAGCCCCAGCATTTT
NA TRBD2 TRBJ2-5 TRBV6-5 CASIAGGPLKETQYF TGTGCCAGTATAGCGGGAGGGCCTCTAAAAGAGACCCAGTACTTC
once NA TRBJ1-2 TRBV11-3 CASSLAGDVSGYTF TGTGCCAGCAGCTTAGCGGGGGATGTCTCTGGCTACACCTTC
NA NA TRBJ2-4 TRBV7-3 CASSLTGGVAKNIQYF TGTGCCAGCAGCTTAACTGGTGGGGTAGCCAAAAACATTCAGTACTTC
NA NA TRBJ2-3 TRBV4-1 CASSPRMWTDTQYF TGCGCCAGCAGCCCCCGAATGTGGACAGATACGCAGTATTTT
NA NA TRBJ1-5 TRBV29-1 CSVEGGPGQPQHF TGCAGCGTTGAAGGCGGACCCGGGCAGCCCCAGCATTTT
NA NA TRBJ1-4 TRBV6-5 CASREGFPNEKLFF TGTGCCAGCAGAGAGGGGTTTCCTAATGAAAAACTGTTTTTT
once NA TRBJ2-2 TRBV7-2 CASSRRPNTGELFF TGTGCCAGCAGCCGTAGGCCGAACACCGGGGAGCTGTTTTTT
NA TRBD2 TRBJ2-5 TRBV7-2 CASSLSGGPRTETQYF TGTGCCAGCAGCCTTAGCGGGGGACCCCGTACGGAGACCCAGTACTTC
NA NA TRBJ2-6 TRBV5-1 CASSLGQALSGANVLTF TGCGCCAGCAGCTTGGGACAGGCTCTCTCTGGGGCCAACGTCCTGACTTTC
NA NA TRBJ1-2 TRBV20-1 CSAGDGFGYTF TGCAGTGCTGGGGACGGGTTTGGCTACACCTTC
NA NA TRBJ1-4 TRBV18 CASSPPPLPGEKLFF TGTGCCAGCTCACCTCCGCCATTACCTGGAGAAAAACTGTTTTTT
NA TRBD2 TRBJ2-7 TRBV6-2/TRBV6-3 CASSYVRGGEQYF TGTGCCAGCAGTTACGTCCGCGGGGGCGAGCAGTACTTC
once TRBD1 TRBJ2-5 TRBV10-3 CAISESEGARTQYF TGTGCCATCAGTGAGAGTGAGGGGGCTCGGACCCAGTACTTC